These 23 T cell receptor beta chains came from one sample sequenced in a study of T cell repertoires in cytomegalovirus infection. TCRdb fed the reads into MiXCR, producing one record per CDR3 protein. Of roughly 640,000 distinct CDR3 sequences detected, 20% to 30% appear once; the ten largest clones hold around 7.6%. The sequencing input was CD8+ T cells from PBMCs. Receptors were obtained from a human donor in good health (CMV status not recorded). Some clones in this sample may be carry-over from other donors' samples.

This clonotype was found a few times. The rearrangement uses TRBV4-2 and TRBJ1-5; no clear D gene. CDR3 length: 15 amino acids. Trimming took off 0 bases at V and 2 bases at J, with 8 bases between the two ends. Germline V gene lookup returns CDR1 LGHNA and CDR2 YNFKEQ. This CDR3 reads CASSQDAWGNQPQHF. As DNA, the CDR3 is TGTGCCAGCAGCCAAGACGCTTGGGGCAATCAGCCCCAGCATTTT.

This clonotype was found a few times. The chain carries TRBV18 and TRBJ2-3; the match to TRBD2 covers 13 bases. This CDR3 spans 17 amino acids. Looked up from germline, CDR1 is KGHSH and CDR2 is LQKENI. Unmatched junction bases numbered 4, after V lost 1 base and J lost 3 bases. The CDR3: CASSPQLAGGPTDTQYF. The CDR3 coding sequence is TGTGCCAGCTCACCACAACTAGCGGGGGGGCCAACAGATACGCAGTATTTT.

The chain couples TRBV28 to TRBJ1-2; no clear D. Trimming left V 4 bases short and J 6 bases short, with 12 bases between. Germline V lookup: CDR1 MDHEN, CDR2 SYDVKM. This CDR3 is 13 amino acids long. As DNA, the CDR3 is TGTGCCAGCAGTTCCAGACTCTGGGATGGCTACACCTTC. This codes for CASSSRLWDGYTF.

V is TRBV7-2 and J is TRBJ2-1; 9 nucleotides agree with TRBD2. V dropped 0 bases and J dropped 6; count of bases not matched to a gene: 6. The CDR3 spans 16 residues. From germline, CDR1 is SGHTA and CDR2 FQGNSA. The CDR3, as DNA: TGTGCCAGCAGCTTAGCAGGCGGGGGGGCCGTCAATGAGCAGTTCTTC. Residues: CASSLAGGGAVNEQFF.

This clonotype has just a few counts. CDR3 protein: CASSYSTVGTQYF. CDR3 sequence (DNA): TGTGCCAGCAGTTACTCCACAGTTGGGACCCAGTACTTC. The rearrangement uses TRBV6-2 or TRBV6-3 and TRBJ2-5; D remains ambiguous. Germline CDR1 and CDR2: MNHEY and SVGEGT. This CDR3 comprises 13 residues. Trimming cost V 0 bases and J 7 bases, with 9 bases left between them.

This clonotype was counted only a few times. The chain uses TRBV7-9 and TRBJ2-1, with D maybe TRBD1 (5 bases). Trimming cost V 5 bases and J 8 bases, with 16 bases left between them. CDR1 is SEHNR and CDR2 is FQNEAQ in the germline V gene (reference sequence). CDR3 size: 14 residues. The CDR3 reads CASSEGVGQYEQFF. The CDR3 bases are TGTGCCAGCAGCGAAGGGGTAGGGCAGTATGAGCAGTTCTTC.

This clonotype occurred a few times. The chain joins TRBV20-1 to TRBJ2-1; 9 bases align to TRBD2. The CDR3 runs 14 residues. Germline CDR1 reads DFQATT; CDR2 reads SNEGSKA (reference sequence). With V trimmed by 3 bases and J by 12 bases, 12 bases remained unmatched. CDR3 residues: CSASSASGAWVQFF. CDR3 nucleotides: TGCAGTGCTAGTTCGGCTAGCGGGGCTTGGGTGCAGTTCTTC.

The chain recombines TRBV5-5 with TRBJ2-3, with 9 bases identical to TRBD1. CDR1 and CDR2 from the germline V gene are SGHKS and YYEKEE (reference sequence). The CDR3 is 15 residues long. Trimming took 4 bases from V and 4 from J; bases not matched to a gene: 7. The CDR3 region has the DNA TGTGCCAGCAGCCCAGGACAGGGGTGGTCAGATACGCAGTATTTT. Protein sequence: CASSPGQGWSDTQYF.

This clonotype was observed a few times. The V and J genes are TRBV5-6 and TRBJ2-7; D is undetermined. The CDR3 length is 15 residues. Looked up from germline, CDR1 is SGHDT and CDR2 is YYEEEE. The V and J ends lost 10 bases and 0 bases respectively, with 20 bases between them. The CDR3 sequence is CASAPLTESSYEQYV. CDR3 nucleotide sequence: TGTGCCTCGGCGCCTTTAACCGAAAGCTCCTACGAGCAGTACGTC.

This clonotype was counted only a few times. The chain employs TRBV6-4 and TRBJ2-1; weak D call: TRBD1 (5 bases). Germline V gene sequence: CDR1 MRHNA, CDR2 SNTAGT. V was shortened by 2 bases and J by 4 bases, with 12 bases between the two germline ends. CDR3 length equals 15 residues. The CDR3 nucleotides are TGTGCCAGCAGTGACAGAAACAGGCCGTACAATGAGCAGTTCTTC. It is translated as CASSDRNRPYNEQFF.

The chain has TRBV6-2 or TRBV6-3 and TRBJ2-7, with a weak D call TRBD2 (5 bases). Trimming stripped 11 bases from V and 4 bases from J, with 15 bases between. The CDR3 totals 12 residues. Germline loops: CDR1 MNHEY, CDR2 SVGEGT. CDR3 protein: CACQAPGYEQYV. CDR3 nucleotides: TGTGCCTGTCAGGCACCGGGGTACGAGCAGTACGTC.

The table lists this clonotype with a few counts. CDR3 nucleotide sequence: TGTGCCAGCAGCTCGTGGGGACAGTACAATGAGCAGTTCTTC. This codes for CASSSWGQYNEQFF. The chain couples TRBV11-2 to TRBJ2-1; 7 bases fit TRBD1. V shed 4 bases, J shed 4 bases, and the junction held 4 bases outside the gene matches. In germline, CDR1 is SGHAT, CDR2 FQNNGV. The CDR3 consists of 14 residues.

This clonotype was observed a handful of times. V is TRBV7-9 and J is TRBJ2-1; 7 nucleotides align to TRBD1. This CDR3 spans 17 amino acids. V lost 0 bases, J lost 10 bases, and 15 bases stayed unmatched. Germline CDR1 reads SEHNR; CDR2 reads FQNEAQ (reference sequence). The CDR3 region is CASSLAIGQVRFGEQFF. Here the CDR3 DNA reads TGTGCCAGCAGCTTAGCGATCGGACAGGTCCGCTTTGGCGAGCAGTTCTTC.

This clonotype was picked up many times. CDR3 loop: CASSLGGGQSTDTQYF. The CDR3 DNA reads TGCGCCAGCAGCTTGGGTGGGGGACAGAGCACAGATACGCAGTATTTT. The chain links TRBV5-1 to TRBJ2-3; TRBD1 matches 7 bases. The CDR3 contains 16 residues. With 0 bases clipped from V and 0 bases from J, the junction kept 4 bases outside the gene matches. Germline CDR1 SGHRS, CDR2 YFSETQ. Filled out from reference TRBV5-1 and TRBJ2-3, the complete variable domain reads KAGVTQTPRYLIKTRGQQVTLSCSPISGHRSVSWYQQTPGQGLQFLFEYFSETQRNKGNFPGRFSGRQFSNSRSEMNVSTLELGDSALYLCASSLGGGQSTDTQYFGPGTRLTVL.

J is TRBJ2-2 and V is TRBV23-1; D might be TRBD1 (5 bases). TRBV23-1 counts as an open reading frame of uncertain function. The CDR3 consists of 15 residues. The V gene lost 8 bases and the J gene lost 0 bases, with 13 bases spanning the gap. CDR3 loop: CASLNDRSNTGELFF. Here the CDR3 DNA reads TGCGCCAGCTTGAACGACAGATCGAACACCGGGGAGCTGTTTTTT.

In this sample, this clonotype turned up once. The CDR3 loop is CASIGSRQGADTQYF. The CDR3 region has the DNA TGTGCCAGCATCGGGAGTCGTCAGGGGGCAGATACGCAGTATTTT. V gene TRBV2 combines with J gene TRBJ2-3, with D possibly matching TRBD1 (7 bases). V lost 7 bases and J 4 bases, leaving 18 bases between the germline ends. The CDR3 is 15 amino acids. Germline-derived CDR1 and CDR2 are SNHLY and FYNNEI.

The gene calls are TRBV6-2 or TRBV6-3 and TRBJ1-5; D call uncertain. The CDR3 is 16 residues long. Looked up from germline, CDR1 is MNHEY and CDR2 is SVGEGT. The V end was cut by 7 bases, the J end by 0 bases, with 16 bases between. DNA of the CDR3: TGTGCCAGCACCCTCTCTTGGGCCGGTAGCAATCAGCCCCAGCATTTT. Its translation: CASTLSWAGSNQPQHF.

The J gene is TRBJ2-7, the V gene TRBV23-1; possible D gene TRBD1, 6 bases. TRBV23-1 counts as an open reading frame of uncertain function. There are 12 residues in the CDR3. V lost 7 bases and J 2 bases, leaving 9 bases between the germline ends. The CDR3 reads CASTGTPYEQYV. The CDR3 nucleotides are TGCGCCAGCACCGGGACACCCTACGAGCAGTACGTC.

The chain combines TRBV14 with TRBJ1-2, with D uncertain. Germline CDR1 and CDR2: SGHDN and FVKESK. The CDR3 spans 13 residues. V was cut by 5 bases and J by 1 base, with 8 bases left in between. This chain's CDR3 is CASSAAVNYGYTF. The CDR3 region has the DNA TGTGCCAGCAGCGCAGCGGTTAACTATGGCTACACCTTC.

The CDR3 nucleotides read TGTGCCAGCAGTTACGAAACGGACTATGGCTACACCTTC. Translating gives CASSYETDYGYTF. The V call is TRBV6-2 or TRBV6-3, the J call TRBJ1-2; D not certain. CDR1 is MNHEY, CDR2 SVGEGT, per germline. The ends were cut back, 2 bases at V and 3 bases at J, with 7 bases in the middle. This CDR3 region has 13 residues.

In regard to this clonotype: A much larger clone differs by one base, so this may be a read error. J is TRBJ2-1 and V is TRBV7-6; 8 bases fit TRBD2. The CDR3 is 18 residues long. Germline CDR1 reads SGHVS; CDR2 reads FNYEAQ. The CDR3 region is CVSSSNPRGSGAYNEQFF. In DNA, the CDR3 is TGTGTCAGCAGCTCGAACCCTCGGGGTAGCGGGGCTTACAATGAGCAGTTCTTC.

In its sample, this clonotype was seen many times. This sequence joins TRBV7-6 and TRBJ2-2; TRBD1 or TRBD2 may be the D gene (5 bases each). V lost 4 bases to trimming and J lost 0 bases, with 12 bases between them. Germline V gene data show CDR1 as SGHVS and CDR2 as FNYEAQ. The CDR3 totals 16 residues. The CDR3 region has the DNA TGTGCCAGCAGCTCTGGGGCCGGGGCGAACACCGGGGAGCTGTTTTTT. Translated: CASSSGAGANTGELFF.

Ten or more counts support this clonotype. V is TRBV24-1 and J is TRBJ2-1; TRBD1 agrees at 8 bases. Germline V gives CDR1 KGHDR, CDR2 SFDVKD. The CDR3 consists of 15 residues. Losses at the gene ends were 3 bases for V and 5 bases for J; bases not matched to a gene: 5. The CDR3: CATSDRTGPHNEQFF. The CDR3 DNA reads TGTGCCACCAGTGATCGGACAGGGCCCCACAATGAGCAGTTCTTC.